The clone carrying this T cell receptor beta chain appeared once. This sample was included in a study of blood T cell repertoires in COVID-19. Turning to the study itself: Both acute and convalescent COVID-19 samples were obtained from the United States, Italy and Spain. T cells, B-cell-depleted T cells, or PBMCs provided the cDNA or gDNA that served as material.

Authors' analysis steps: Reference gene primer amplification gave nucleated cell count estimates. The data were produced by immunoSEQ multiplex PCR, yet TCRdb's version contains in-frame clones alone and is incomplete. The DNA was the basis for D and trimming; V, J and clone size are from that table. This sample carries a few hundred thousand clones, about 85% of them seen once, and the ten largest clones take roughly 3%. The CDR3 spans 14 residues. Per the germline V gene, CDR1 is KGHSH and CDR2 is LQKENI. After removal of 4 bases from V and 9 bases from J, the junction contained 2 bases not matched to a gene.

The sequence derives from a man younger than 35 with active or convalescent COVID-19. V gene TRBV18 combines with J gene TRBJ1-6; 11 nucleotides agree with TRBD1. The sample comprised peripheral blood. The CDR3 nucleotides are TGTGCCAGCTCACAGGGGACAGGGGGTTCACCCCTCCACTTT. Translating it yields CASSQGTGGSPLHF.